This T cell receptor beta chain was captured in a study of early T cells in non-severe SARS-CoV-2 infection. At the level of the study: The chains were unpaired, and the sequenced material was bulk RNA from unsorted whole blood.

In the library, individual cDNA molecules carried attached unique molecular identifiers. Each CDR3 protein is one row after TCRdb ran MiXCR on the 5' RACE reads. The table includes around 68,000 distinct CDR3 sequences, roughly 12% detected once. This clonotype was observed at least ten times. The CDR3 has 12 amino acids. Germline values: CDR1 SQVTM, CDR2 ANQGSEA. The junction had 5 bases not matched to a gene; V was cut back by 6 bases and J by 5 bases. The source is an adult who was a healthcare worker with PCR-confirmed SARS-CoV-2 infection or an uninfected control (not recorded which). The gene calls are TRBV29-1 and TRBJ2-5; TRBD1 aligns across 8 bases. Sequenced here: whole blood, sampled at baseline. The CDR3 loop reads CSVPDRAETQYF. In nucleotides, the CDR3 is TGCAGCGTCCCGGACAGGGCGGAGACCCAGTACTTC.